This T cell receptor beta chain emerged from a study of OX40 agonist ivuxolimab in advanced cancers. Repertoires were generated with immunoSEQ multiplex PCR, while TCRdb's copy carries only in-frame clones and drops some. This table has about 62,000 clones, around 85% appearing once. Germline V lookup: CDR1 SQVTM, CDR2 ANQGSEA. With V trimmed by 7 bases and J by 4 bases, 2 bases remained unmatched. The CDR3 contains 12 residues. V and J are TRBV29-1 and TRBJ1-2; TRBD1 aligns across 11 bases. This material consisted of CD4+ or CD8+ T cells sorted from blood, taken in a trial of the OX40 agonist ivuxolimab. The receptor comes from an adult with an advanced solid tumor such as melanoma, head and neck, liver or kidney cancer. CDR3 region: CSAGTGGYGYTF. For the CDR3, the DNA is TGCAGCGCTGGGACAGGGGGCTATGGCTACACCTTC.